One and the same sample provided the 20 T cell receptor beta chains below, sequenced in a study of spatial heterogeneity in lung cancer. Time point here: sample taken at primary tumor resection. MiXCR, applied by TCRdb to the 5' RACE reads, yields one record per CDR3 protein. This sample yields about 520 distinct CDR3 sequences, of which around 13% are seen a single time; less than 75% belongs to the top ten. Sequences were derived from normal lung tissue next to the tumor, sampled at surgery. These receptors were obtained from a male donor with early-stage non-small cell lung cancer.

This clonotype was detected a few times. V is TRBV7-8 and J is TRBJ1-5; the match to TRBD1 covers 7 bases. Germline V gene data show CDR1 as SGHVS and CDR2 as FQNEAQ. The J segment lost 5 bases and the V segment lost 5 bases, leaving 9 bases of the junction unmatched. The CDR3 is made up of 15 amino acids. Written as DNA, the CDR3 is TGTGCCAGCAGCGCTCGGGACAGCCTCTATCAGCCCCAGCATTTT. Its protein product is CASSARDSLYQPQHF.

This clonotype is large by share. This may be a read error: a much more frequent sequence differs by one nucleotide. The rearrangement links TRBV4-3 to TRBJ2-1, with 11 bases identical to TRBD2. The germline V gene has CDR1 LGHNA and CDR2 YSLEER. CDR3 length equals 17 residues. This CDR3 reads CASSQGRIAGGYNEQLF. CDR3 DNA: TGCGCCAGCAGCCAAGGTCGTATAGCGGGGGGGTACAATGAGCAGTTGTTC.

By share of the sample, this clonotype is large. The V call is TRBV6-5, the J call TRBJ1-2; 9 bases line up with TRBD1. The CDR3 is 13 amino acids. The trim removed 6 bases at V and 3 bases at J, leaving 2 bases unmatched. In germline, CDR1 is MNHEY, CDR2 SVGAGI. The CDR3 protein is CASSRQGDYGYTF. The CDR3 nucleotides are TGTGCCAGCAGCCGACAGGGGGACTATGGCTACACCTTC.

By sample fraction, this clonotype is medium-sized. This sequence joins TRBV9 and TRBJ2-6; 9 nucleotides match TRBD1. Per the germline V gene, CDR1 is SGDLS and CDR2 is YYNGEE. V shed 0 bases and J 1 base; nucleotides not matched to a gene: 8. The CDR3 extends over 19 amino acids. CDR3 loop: CASSVGGGQGISGANVLTF. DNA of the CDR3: TGTGCCAGCAGCGTAGGTGGGGGACAGGGAATTTCTGGGGCCAACGTCCTGACTTTC. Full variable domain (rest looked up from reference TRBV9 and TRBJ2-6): DSGVTQTPKHLITATGQRVTLRCSPRSGDLSVYWYQQSLDQGLQFLIQYYNGEERAKGNILERFSAQQFPDLHSELNLSSLELGDSALYFCASSVGGGQGISGANVLTFGAGSRLTVL.

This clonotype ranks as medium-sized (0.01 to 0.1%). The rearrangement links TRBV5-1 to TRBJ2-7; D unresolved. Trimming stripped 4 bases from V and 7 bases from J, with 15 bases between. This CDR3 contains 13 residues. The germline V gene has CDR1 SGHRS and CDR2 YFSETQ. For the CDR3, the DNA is TGCGCCAGCAGCCCGTCGCTAAGGTGGGAGCAGTACTTC. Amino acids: CASSPSLRWEQYF.

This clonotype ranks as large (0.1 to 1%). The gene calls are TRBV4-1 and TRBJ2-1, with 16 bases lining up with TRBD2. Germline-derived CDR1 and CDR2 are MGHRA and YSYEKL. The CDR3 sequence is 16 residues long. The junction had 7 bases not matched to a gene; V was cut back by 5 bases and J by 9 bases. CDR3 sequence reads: CASSGGLAGGPGEQFF. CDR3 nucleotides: TGCGCCAGCAGCGGGGGACTAGCGGGAGGGCCCGGTGAGCAGTTCTTC.

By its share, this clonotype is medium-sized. DNA of the CDR3: TGTGCCAGCAGACCAGACAGGGACTACGAGCAGTACTTC. This translates into CASRPDRDYEQYF. The chain employs TRBV27 and TRBJ2-7; TRBD1 aligns across 7 bases. This CDR3 has 13 residues. The germline V gene has CDR1 MNHEY and CDR2 SMNVEV (reference sequence). With 6 bases clipped from V and 3 bases from J, the junction kept 5 bases outside the gene matches.

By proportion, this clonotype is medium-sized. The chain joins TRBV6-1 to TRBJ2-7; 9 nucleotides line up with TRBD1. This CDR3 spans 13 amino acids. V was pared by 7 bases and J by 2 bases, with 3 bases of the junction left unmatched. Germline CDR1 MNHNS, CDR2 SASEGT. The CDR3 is CASTGQGTYEQYF. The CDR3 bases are TGTGCCAGCACGGGACAGGGCACCTACGAGCAGTACTTC.

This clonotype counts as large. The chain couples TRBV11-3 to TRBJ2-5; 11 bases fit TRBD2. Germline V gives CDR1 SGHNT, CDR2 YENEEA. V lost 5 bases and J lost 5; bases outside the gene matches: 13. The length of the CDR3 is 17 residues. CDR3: CASSLGLAVGPGETQYF. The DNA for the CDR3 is TGTGCCAGCAGCCTGGGACTAGCGGTAGGGCCGGGGGAGACCCAGTACTTC.

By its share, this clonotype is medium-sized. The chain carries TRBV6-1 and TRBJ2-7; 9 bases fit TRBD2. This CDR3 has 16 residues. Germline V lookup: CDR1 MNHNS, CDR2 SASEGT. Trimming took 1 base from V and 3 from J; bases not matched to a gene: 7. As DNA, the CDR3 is TGTGCCAGCAGTGAAGTAATTCAGCGGGGGGACTACGAGCAGTACTTC. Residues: CASSEVIQRGDYEQYF.

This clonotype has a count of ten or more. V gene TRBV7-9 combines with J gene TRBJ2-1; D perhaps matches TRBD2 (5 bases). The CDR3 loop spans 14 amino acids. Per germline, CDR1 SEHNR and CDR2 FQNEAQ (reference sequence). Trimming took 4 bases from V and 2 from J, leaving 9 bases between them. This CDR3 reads CASSSSGAYNEQFF. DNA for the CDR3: TGTGCCAGCAGCTCAAGCGGAGCCTACAATGAGCAGTTCTTC. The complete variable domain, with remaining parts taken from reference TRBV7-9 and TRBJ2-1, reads DTGVSQNPRHKITKRGQNVTFRCDPISEHNRLYWYRQTLGQGPEFLTYFQNEAQLEKSRLLSDRFSAERPKGSFSTLEIQRTEQGDSAMYLCASSSSGAYNEQFFGPGTRLTVL.

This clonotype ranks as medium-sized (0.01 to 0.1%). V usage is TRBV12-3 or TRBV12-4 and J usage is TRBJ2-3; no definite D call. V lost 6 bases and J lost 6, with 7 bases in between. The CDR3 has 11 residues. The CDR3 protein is CASRLGDTQYF. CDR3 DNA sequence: TGTGCCAGCAGACTGGGTGATACGCAGTATTTT.

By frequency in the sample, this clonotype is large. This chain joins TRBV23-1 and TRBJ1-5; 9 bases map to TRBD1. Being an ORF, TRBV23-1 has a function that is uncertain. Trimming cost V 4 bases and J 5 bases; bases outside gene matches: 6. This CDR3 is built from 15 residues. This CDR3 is CASSPRTGVDQPQHF. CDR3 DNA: TGCGCCAGCAGTCCACGGACAGGGGTCGATCAGCCCCAGCATTTT.

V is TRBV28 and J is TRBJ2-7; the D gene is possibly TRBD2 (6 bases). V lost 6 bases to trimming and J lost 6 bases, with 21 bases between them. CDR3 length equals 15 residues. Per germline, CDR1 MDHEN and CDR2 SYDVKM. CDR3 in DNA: TGTGCCAGCAGACCCCGCGGGAAGCTCCTCGCCGAGCAGTACTTC. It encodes CASRPRGKLLAEQYF.

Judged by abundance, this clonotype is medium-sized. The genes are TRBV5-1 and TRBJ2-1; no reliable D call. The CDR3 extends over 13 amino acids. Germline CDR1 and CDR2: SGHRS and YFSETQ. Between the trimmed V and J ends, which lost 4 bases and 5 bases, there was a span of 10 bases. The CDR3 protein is CASSLPLDNEQFF. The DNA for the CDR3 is TGCGCCAGCAGCCTTCCTTTGGACAATGAGCAGTTCTTC.

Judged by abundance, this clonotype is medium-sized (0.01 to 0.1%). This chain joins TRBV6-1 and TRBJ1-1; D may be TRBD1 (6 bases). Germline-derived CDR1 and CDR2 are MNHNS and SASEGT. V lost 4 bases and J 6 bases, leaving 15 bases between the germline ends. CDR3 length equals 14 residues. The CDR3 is CASSGRGGLAEAFF. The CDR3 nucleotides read TGTGCCAGCAGTGGCCGCGGGGGGCTCGCTGAAGCTTTCTTT.

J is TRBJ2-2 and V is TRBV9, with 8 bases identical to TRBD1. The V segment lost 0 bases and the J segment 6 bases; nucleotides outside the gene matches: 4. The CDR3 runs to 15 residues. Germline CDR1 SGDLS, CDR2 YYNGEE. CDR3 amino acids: CASSVEQGAAGELFF. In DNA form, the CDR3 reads TGTGCCAGCAGCGTAGAGCAGGGGGCTGCCGGGGAGCTGTTTTTT.

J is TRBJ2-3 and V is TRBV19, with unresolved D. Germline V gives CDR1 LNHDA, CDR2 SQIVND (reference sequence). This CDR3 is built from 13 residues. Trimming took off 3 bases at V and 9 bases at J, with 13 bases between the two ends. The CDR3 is CASSINDRPTQYF. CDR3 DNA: TGTGCCAGTAGTATTAATGACCGGCCGACGCAGTATTTT.

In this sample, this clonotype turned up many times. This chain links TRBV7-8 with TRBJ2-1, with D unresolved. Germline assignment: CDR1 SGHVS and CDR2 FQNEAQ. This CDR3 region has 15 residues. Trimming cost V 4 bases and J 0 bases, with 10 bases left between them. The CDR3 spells CASSWTPSSYNEQFF. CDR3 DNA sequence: TGTGCCAGCAGCTGGACCCCTAGCTCCTACAATGAGCAGTTCTTC.

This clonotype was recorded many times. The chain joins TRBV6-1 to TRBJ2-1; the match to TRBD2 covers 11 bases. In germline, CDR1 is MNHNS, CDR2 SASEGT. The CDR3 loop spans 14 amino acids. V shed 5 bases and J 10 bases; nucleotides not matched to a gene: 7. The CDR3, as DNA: TGTGCCAGCAGTCGCCCACTAGCGGGAGAGGAGCAGTTCTTC. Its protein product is CASSRPLAGEEQFF.